Following are 3 T cell receptor beta chains from one sample sequenced in a study of T cells in Graves' hyperthyroidism and ophthalmopathy. Amplified regions were TCR beta CDR3 sequences from RNA transcripts. An initial round of RT-PCR targeting the TCR CDR3 relied on the HTBI primer set. From the multiplex PCR reads, TCRdb called clonotypes with MiXCR, one entry per CDR3 protein. The repertoire holds around 480,000 distinct CDR3 sequences, about an eighth seen once, with 15% to 20% in the top ten. Sequenced input: blood. These TCRs come from a woman aged 18-29 years with Graves' hyperthyroidism.

This clonotype was recorded at least ten times. The V call is TRBV24-1, the J call TRBJ2-1; 8 bases align to TRBD2. V shed 6 bases and J 6 bases; nucleotides not matched to a gene: 6. This CDR3 is built from 14 residues. The germline gives CDR1 KGHDR, CDR2 SFDVKD. The CDR3 DNA reads as TGTGCCACCAGTAAGCGGGAGATGCGCAATGAGCAGTTCTTC. It encodes CATSKREMRNEQFF.

This clonotype was seen more than once but under ten times. V gene TRBV14 combines with J gene TRBJ1-2; D uncertain. The CDR3 runs 15 residues. CDR1 is SGHDN and CDR2 is FVKESK in the germline V gene. The V end was cut by 4 bases, the J end by 4 bases, with 16 bases between. The DNA of the CDR3 is TGTGCCAGCAGCCCAGCACGTAGGGTTAGCTATGGCTACACCTTC. Its protein is CASSPARRVSYGYTF. The full variable domain, in which reference TRBV14 and TRBJ1-2 provide the parts outside the CDR3, is EAGVTQFPSHSVIEKGQTVTLRCDPISGHDNLYWYRRVMGKEIKFLLHFVKESKQDESGMPNNRFLAERTGGTYSTLKVQPAELEDSGVYFCASSPARRVSYGYTFGSGTRLTVV.

This clonotype has a count of ten or more. The chain uses TRBV5-1 and TRBJ2-1, with D possibly being TRBD2 (7 bases). V lost 3 bases and J lost 3, with 22 bases in between. Germline CDR1 and CDR2: SGHRS and YFSETQ. The CDR3 spans 18 residues. CDR3 nucleotide sequence: TGCGCCAGCAGCTCGGTGGGGGGGCGGAGCGGAGACTACAATGAGCAGTTCTTC. Translating gives CASSSVGGRSGDYNEQFF.